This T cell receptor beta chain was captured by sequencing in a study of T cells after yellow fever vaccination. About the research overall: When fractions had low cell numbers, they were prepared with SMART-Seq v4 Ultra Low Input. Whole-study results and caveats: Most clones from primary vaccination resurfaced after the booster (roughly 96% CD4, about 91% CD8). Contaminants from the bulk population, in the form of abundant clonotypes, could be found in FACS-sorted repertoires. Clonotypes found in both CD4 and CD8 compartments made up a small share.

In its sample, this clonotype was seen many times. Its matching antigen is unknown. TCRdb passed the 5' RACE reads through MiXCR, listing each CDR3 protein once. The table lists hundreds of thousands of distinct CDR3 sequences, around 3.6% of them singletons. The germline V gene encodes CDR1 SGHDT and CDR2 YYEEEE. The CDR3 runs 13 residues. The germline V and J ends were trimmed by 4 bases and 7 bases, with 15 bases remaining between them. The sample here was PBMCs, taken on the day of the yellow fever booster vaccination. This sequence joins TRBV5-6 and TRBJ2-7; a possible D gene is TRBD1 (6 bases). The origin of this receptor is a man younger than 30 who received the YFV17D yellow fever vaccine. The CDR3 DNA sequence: TGTGCCAGCAGCCCGGGATGGGGGCAGGAGCAGTACTTC. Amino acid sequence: CASSPGWGQEQYF.